This T cell receptor beta chain is drawn from a study of T cell responses to AZD1222 COVID-19 vaccine. This CDR3 has 14 amino acids. Germline V gene lookup returns CDR1 LNHDA and CDR2 SQIVND (reference sequence). V lost 5 bases, J lost 2 bases, and 10 bases lay in between. Findings and caveats of the study: Mostly white British, mostly female donors; authors suggested clonal diversity may be underestimated. Regions 160-218 and 743-854 held dominance among vaccine-associated CD4 TCRs, which spanned spike. Among AZD1222 vaccinees, only six or seven were seropositive at baseline.

Only one count was recorded for this clone. As yet, its antigen is unknown. Timing groups of about 4 and about 12 weeks for second doses were pooled. TCRdb keeps only in-frame clones here, not all; method: immunoSEQ multiplex PCR. The profile shows more than 90,000 clones, more than 70% of them singletons. The rearrangement joins TRBV19 to TRBJ1-5; no definite D call. The sequences come from peripheral blood, collected 28 days after the second AZD1222 dose. The TCR comes from an adult who received the AZD1222 COVID-19 vaccine. CDR3: CASSYQVGNQPQHF. The CDR3 region has the DNA TGTGCCAGTAGTTATCAGGTTGGCAATCAGCCCCAGCATTTT.